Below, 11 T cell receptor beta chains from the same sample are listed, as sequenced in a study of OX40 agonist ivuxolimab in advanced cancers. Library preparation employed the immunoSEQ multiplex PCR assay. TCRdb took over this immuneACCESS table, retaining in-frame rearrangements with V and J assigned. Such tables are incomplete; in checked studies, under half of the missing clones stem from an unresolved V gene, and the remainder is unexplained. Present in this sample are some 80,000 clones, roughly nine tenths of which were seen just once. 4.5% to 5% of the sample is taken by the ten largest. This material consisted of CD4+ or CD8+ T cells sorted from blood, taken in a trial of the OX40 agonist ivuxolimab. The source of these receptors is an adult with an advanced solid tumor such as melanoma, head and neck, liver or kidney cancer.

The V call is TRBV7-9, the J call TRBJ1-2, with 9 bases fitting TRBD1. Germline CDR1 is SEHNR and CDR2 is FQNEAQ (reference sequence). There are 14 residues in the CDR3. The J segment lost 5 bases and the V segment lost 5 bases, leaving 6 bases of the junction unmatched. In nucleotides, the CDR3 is TGTGCCAGCAGCGCCGGGACAGGGAATTATGGCTACACCTTC. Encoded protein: CASSAGTGNYGYTF.

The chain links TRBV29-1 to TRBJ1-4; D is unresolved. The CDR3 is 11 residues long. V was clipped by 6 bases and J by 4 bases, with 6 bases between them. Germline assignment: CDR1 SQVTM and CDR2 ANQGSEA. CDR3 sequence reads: CSVRFNEKLFF. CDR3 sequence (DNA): TGCAGCGTCAGATTTAATGAAAAACTGTTTTTT.

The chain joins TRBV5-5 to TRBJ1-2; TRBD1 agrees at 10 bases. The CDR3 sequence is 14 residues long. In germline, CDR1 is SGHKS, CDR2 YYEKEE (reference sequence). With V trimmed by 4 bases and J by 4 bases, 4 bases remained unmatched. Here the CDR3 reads CASSRDRGFYGYTF. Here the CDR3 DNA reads TGTGCCAGCAGCCGGGACAGGGGATTCTATGGCTACACCTTC. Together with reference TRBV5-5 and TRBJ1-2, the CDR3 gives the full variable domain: DAGVTQSPTHLIKTRGQQVTLRCSPISGHKSVSWYQQVLGQGPQFIFQYYEKEERGRGNFPDRFSARQFPNYSSELNVNALLLGDSALYLCASSRDRGFYGYTFGSGTRLTVV.

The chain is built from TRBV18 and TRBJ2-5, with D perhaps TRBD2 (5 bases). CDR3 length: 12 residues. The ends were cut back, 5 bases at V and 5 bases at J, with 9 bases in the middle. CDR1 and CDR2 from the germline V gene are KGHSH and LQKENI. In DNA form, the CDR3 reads TGTGCCAGCTCATCGGGCGGGGAGACCCAGTACTTC. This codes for CASSSGGETQYF.

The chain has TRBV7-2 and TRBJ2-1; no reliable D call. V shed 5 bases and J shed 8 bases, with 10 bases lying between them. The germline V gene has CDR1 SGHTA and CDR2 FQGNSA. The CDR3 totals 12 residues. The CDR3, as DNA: TGTGCCAGCAGCCGCAGTGGCGATGAGCAGTTCTTC. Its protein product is CASSRSGDEQFF.

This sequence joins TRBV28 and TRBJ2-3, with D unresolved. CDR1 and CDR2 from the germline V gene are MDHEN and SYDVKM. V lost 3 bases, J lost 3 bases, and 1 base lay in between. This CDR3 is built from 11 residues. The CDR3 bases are TGTGCCAGCAGTTTGACAGATACGCAGTATTTT. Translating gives CASSLTDTQYF.

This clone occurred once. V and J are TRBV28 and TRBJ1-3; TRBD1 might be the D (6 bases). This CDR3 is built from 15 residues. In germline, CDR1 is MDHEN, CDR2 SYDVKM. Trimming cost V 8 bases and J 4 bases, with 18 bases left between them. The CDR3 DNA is TGTGCCAGCGGTCTCGAACCGGGACAAGGAAACACCATATATTTT. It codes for CASGLEPGQGNTIYF. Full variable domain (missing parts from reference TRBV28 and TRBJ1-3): DVKVTQSSRYLVKRTGEKVFLECVQDMDHENMFWYRQDPGLGLRLIYFSYDVKMKEKGDIPEGYSVSREKKERFSLILESASTNQTSMYLCASGLEPGQGNTIYFGEGSWLTVV.

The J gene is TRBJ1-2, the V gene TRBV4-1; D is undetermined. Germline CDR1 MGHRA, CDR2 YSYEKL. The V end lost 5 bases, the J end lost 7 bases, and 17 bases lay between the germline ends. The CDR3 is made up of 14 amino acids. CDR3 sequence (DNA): TGCGCCAGCAGCGAAACCGGGAACGAGAGTGGCTACACCTTC. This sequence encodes CASSETGNESGYTF.

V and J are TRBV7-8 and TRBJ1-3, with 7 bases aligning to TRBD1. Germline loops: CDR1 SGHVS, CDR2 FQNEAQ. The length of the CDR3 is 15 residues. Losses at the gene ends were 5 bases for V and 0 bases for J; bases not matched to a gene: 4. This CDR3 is CASSQRDSSGNTIYF. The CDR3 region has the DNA TGTGCCAGCAGCCAACGGGACAGCTCTGGAAACACCATATATTTT.

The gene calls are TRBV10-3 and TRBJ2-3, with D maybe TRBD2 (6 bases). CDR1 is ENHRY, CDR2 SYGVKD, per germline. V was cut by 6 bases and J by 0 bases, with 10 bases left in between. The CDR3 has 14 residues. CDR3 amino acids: CAISSGLSTDTQYF. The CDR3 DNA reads TGTGCCATCAGCTCTGGACTAAGCACAGATACGCAGTATTTT.

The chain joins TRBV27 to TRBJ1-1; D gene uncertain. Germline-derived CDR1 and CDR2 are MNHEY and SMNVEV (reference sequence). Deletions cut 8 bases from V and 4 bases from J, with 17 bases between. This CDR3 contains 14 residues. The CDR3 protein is CASALTAESTEAFF. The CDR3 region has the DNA TGTGCCAGCGCTTTAACGGCGGAAAGCACTGAAGCTTTCTTT.